This T cell receptor (beta chain) was found in a study of ipilimumab plus nivolumab after autologous stem cell transplantation. Patients got ipilimumab 1 mg/kg beginning 14 to 28 days post-transplant. Through week 26, nivolumab 3 mg/kg IV was given weeks 1, 4, 7, 10, then biweekly. The J segment lost 3 bases and the V segment lost 1 base, leaving 6 bases of the junction unmatched. The germline V gene encodes CDR1 SGHNT and CDR2 YENEEA. The CDR3 extends over 16 amino acids. The study, taken as a whole, reports: TCR repertoire, Treg phenotype and gut microbiota reportedly support more study of this approach.

This table comes from immunoSEQ multiplex PCR, and its TCRdb copy is limited to in-frame clones, with some not included. The profile shows 15,000 to 20,000 clones, about 72% of them singletons. As for this clone: Its antigen remains unidentified.

The sequence came from a male donor with diffuse large B-cell lymphoma. The specimen comprised PBMCs, sampled in a trial of ipilimumab plus nivolumab as post-transplant consolidation. J is TRBJ2-7 and V is TRBV11-3; 10 bases map to TRBD1. The CDR3 spells CASSLGPGQGLYEQYF. The CDR3 DNA reads as TGTGCCAGCAGCTTAGGACCGGGACAGGGGCTCTACGAGCAGTACTTC. The variable domain in full, completed from reference TRBV11-3 and TRBJ2-7, reads EAGVVQSPRYKIIEKKQPVAFWCNPISGHNTLYWYLQNLGQGPELLIRYENEEAVDDSQLPKDRFSAERLKGVDSTLKIQPAELGDSAVYLCASSLGPGQGLYEQYFGPGTRLTVT.